The next 6 T cell receptor beta chains were all read from a single sample in a study of blood T cell repertoires in COVID-19. Produced via immunoSEQ multiplex PCR; TCRdb's table is partial and in-frame only. The sample includes some 200,000 clones, approximately 85% of them seen just once. The specimen sequenced was peripheral blood. Every receptor here comes from a woman aged 50 to 60 with active or convalescent COVID-19.

Comment on this clone: Other DNA sequences in this specimen translate into the identical CDR3. The rearrangement joins TRBV28 to TRBJ1-2; 7 positions agree with TRBD1. Trimming removed 6 bases from V and 5 bases from J; junction bases left unmatched: 6. The CDR3 contains 13 residues. Germline V gene sequence: CDR1 MDHEN, CDR2 SYDVKM. DNA for the CDR3: TGTGCCAGCAGCCCGGGACAGCCGTATGGCTACACCTTC. Protein: CASSPGQPYGYTF.

In this sample, this clone turned up a few times. The chain joins TRBV3-1 (or the pseudogene TRBV3-2) to TRBJ1-5; D is unclear. Germline V gives CDR1 LGHDT, CDR2 YNNKEL (reference sequence). This CDR3 region has 13 residues. V was shortened by 2 bases and J by 4 bases, with 6 bases between the two germline ends. Here the CDR3 reads CASSQNRNQPQHF. CDR3 in DNA: TGTGCCAGCAGCCAAAACCGGAATCAGCCCCAGCATTTT.

This chain links TRBV19 with TRBJ1-2; D uncertain. The V gene's germline CDR1 is LNHDA and CDR2 SQIVND (reference sequence). CDR3 length equals 13 residues. Trimming pared 2 bases from V and 8 bases from J, leaving 12 bases between. The CDR3 sequence: CASSIIGVGGYTF. The CDR3 coding sequence is TGTGCCAGTAGTATAATCGGGGTTGGCGGCTACACCTTC.

The chain has TRBV7-9 and TRBJ1-2; D unclear. CDR1 and CDR2 from the germline V gene are SEHNR and FQNEAQ (reference sequence). The V end lost 5 bases, the J end lost 2 bases, and 6 bases lay between the germline ends. The CDR3 has 12 amino acids. Here the CDR3 reads CASSVKNYGYTF. As DNA, the CDR3 is TGTGCCAGCAGCGTCAAAAACTATGGCTACACCTTC.

The chain carries TRBV2 and TRBJ1-2; D unresolved. Per germline, CDR1 SNHLY and CDR2 FYNNEI. V lost 6 bases to trimming and J lost 1 base, with 18 bases between them. The CDR3 consists of 16 residues. The DNA of the CDR3 is TGTGCCAGCAGATCCTTTGGCCAAGGAGGTAACTATGGCTACACCTTC. Translated, it gives CASRSFGQGGNYGYTF.

This clone has more than one count but fewer than ten. The chain couples TRBV6-5 to TRBJ2-7; the match to TRBD2 covers 7 bases. The CDR3 spans 14 residues. From germline, CDR1 is MNHEY and CDR2 SVGAGI. V shed 5 bases, J shed 1 base, and the junction held 5 bases outside the gene matches. The CDR3 spells CASSKNSGSYEQYF. The CDR3 nucleotides read TGTGCCAGCAGTAAAAATAGCGGGTCCTACGAGCAGTACTTC.